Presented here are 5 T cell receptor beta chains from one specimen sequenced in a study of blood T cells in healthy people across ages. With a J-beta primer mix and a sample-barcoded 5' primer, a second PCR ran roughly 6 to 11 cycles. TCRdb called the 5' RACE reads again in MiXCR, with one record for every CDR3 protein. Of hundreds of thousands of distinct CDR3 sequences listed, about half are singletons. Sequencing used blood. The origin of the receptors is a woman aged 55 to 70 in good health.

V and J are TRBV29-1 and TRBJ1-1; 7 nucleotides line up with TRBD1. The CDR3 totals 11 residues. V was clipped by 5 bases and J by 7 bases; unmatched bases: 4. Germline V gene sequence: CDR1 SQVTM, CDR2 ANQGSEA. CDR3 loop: CSVTGVIEAFF. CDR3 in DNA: TGCAGCGTTACAGGGGTTATTGAAGCTTTCTTT.

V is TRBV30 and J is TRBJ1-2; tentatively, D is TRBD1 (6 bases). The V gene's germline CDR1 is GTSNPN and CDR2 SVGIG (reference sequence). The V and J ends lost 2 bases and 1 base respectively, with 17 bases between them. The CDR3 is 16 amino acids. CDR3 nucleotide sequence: TGTGCCTGGAGTAAGTTAGGGACACAGGATAACTATGGCTACACCTTC. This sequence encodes CAWSKLGTQDNYGYTF. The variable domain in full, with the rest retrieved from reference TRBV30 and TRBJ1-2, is SQTIHQWPATLVQPVGSPLSLECTVEGTSNPNLYWYRQAAGRGLQLLFYSVGIGQISSEVPQNLSASRPQDRQFILSSKKLLLSDSGFYLCAWSKLGTQDNYGYTFGSGTRLTVV.

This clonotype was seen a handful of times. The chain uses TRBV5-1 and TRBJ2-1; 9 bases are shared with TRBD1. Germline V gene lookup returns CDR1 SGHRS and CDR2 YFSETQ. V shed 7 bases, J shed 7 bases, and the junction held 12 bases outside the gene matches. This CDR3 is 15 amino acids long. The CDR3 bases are TGCGCCAGCCAAGTCACGGGACAGGGTGTAAATGAGCAGTTCTTC. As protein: CASQVTGQGVNEQFF.

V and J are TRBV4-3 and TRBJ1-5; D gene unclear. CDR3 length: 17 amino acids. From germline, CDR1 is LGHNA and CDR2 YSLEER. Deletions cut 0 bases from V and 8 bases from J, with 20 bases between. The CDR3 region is CASSQDRHDFKLEPQHF. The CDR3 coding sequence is TGCGCCAGCAGCCAAGATAGACACGATTTTAAGCTGGAGCCCCAGCATTTT.

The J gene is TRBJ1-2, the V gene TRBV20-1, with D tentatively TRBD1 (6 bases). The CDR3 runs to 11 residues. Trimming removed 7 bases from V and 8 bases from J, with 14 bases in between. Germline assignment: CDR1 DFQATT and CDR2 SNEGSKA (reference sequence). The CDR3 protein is CSVTTGAGYTF. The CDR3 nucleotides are TGCAGTGTTACGACAGGTGCAGGCTACACCTTC.